The 18 T cell receptor beta chains below were found in one sample sequenced in a study of T cell repertoires in ileal Crohn's disease. Time point: inflamed ileum from the surgical specimen. Assay used: immunoSEQ multiplex PCR; TCRdb lists only in-frame clones, some missing. The sample includes about 660 clones, approximately 97% seen only once; the top ten take around 2%. Specimen: ileal tissue. The receptors originated from an adult with Crohn's disease.

J is TRBJ2-3 and V is TRBV28, with D perhaps TRBD1 (5 bases). CDR3 length equals 15 residues. Between the trimmed V and J ends, which lost 7 bases and 1 base, there was a span of 15 bases. Germline CDR1 MDHEN, CDR2 SYDVKM. CDR3 region: CASNNQGVGTDTQYF. In nucleotides, the CDR3 is TGTGCCAGCAACAACCAAGGGGTGGGCACAGATACGCAGTATTTT.

This chain links TRBV7-2 with TRBJ1-5; possible D gene TRBD1, 5 bases. The CDR3 loop spans 13 amino acids. The V gene's germline CDR1 is SGHTA and CDR2 FQGNSA. V was clipped by 2 bases and J by 7 bases, with 9 bases between them. This CDR3 reads CASSLRGGQPQHF. The CDR3 DNA follows: TGTGCCAGCAGCTTACGGGGGGGGCAGCCCCAGCATTTT.

V gene TRBV18 combines with J gene TRBJ2-1, with 7 bases matching TRBD1. The germline V gene has CDR1 KGHSH and CDR2 LQKENI. This CDR3 contains 15 residues. V lost 3 bases to trimming and J lost 3 bases; unmatched junction nucleotides: 5. This CDR3 reads CASSPGQGVYNEQFF. The CDR3, as DNA: TGTGCCAGCTCACCGGGCCAGGGGGTCTACAATGAGCAGTTCTTC.

V usage is TRBV12-5 and J usage is TRBJ1-4; D is uncertain. This CDR3 spans 12 amino acids. Germline V gene lookup returns CDR1 LGHNT and CDR2 FRNRAP. The V end lost 4 bases, the J end lost 7 bases, and 7 bases lay between the germline ends. CDR3 loop: CASGSQSEKLFF. In nucleotides, the CDR3 is TGTGCTAGTGGTTCGCAATCTGAAAAACTGTTTTTT.

CDR3 sequence reads: CASSLANNQPQHF. The CDR3 bases are TGTGCCAGCAGTTTAGCAAATAATCAGCCCCAGCATTTT. This chain links TRBV27 with TRBJ1-5; D is unresolved. The CDR3 runs 13 residues. V lost 2 bases and J 4 bases, leaving 6 bases between the germline ends. Germline CDR1 and CDR2: MNHEY and SMNVEV (reference sequence).

This chain joins TRBV4-3 and TRBJ2-1, with TRBD1 matching 9 bases. Germline CDR1 reads LGHNA; CDR2 reads YSLEER. The length of the CDR3 is 17 residues. Unmatched junction bases numbered 12, after V lost 0 bases and J lost 9 bases. CDR3 amino acids: CASSQEGYGTGSSEQFF. The DNA of the CDR3 is TGCGCCAGCAGCCAAGAAGGTTACGGGACAGGGTCCAGTGAGCAGTTCTTC.

The chain couples TRBV5-1 to TRBJ1-2; the D gene is possibly TRBD1 (5 bases). The ends were cut back, 0 bases at V and 6 bases at J, with 15 bases in the middle. The germline V gene encodes CDR1 SGHRS and CDR2 YFSETQ. The CDR3 runs to 15 residues. CDR3 bases: TGCGCCAGCAGCTTGGCCGGGGACCGCTGGAATGGCTACACCTTC. This encodes CASSLAGDRWNGYTF.

The chain recombines TRBV29-1 with TRBJ2-6, with D perhaps TRBD1 (5 bases). The CDR3 runs to 18 residues. Trimming pared 4 bases from V and 0 bases from J, leaving 19 bases between. Germline lookup yields CDR1 SQVTM and CDR2 ANQGSEA. CDR3 DNA sequence: TGCAGCGTTGTTGACAGACCTACCTCTCTCTCTGGGGCCAACGTCCTGACTTTC. Translated: CSVVDRPTSLSGANVLTF. Drawing the rest from reference TRBV29-1 and TRBJ2-6, the complete variable domain is SAVISQKPSRDICQRGTSLTIQCQVDSQVTMMFWYRQQPGQSLTLIATANQGSEATYESGFVIDKFPISRPNLTFSTLTVSNMSPEDSSIYLCSVVDRPTSLSGANVLTFGAGSRLTVL.

The chain is built from TRBV19 and TRBJ1-5; possible D gene TRBD1, 5 bases. Deletions cut 6 bases from V and 2 bases from J, with 17 bases between. CDR3 size: 16 residues. Germline V gene lookup returns CDR1 LNHDA and CDR2 SQIVND (reference sequence). The CDR3: CASSLDNFGGNQPQHF. The CDR3 coding sequence is TGTGCCAGTAGCCTGGACAACTTCGGGGGCAATCAGCCCCAGCATTTT.

This clone was observed once. This rearrangement joins TRBV6-5 to TRBJ1-3; the D is unclear. The V gene's germline CDR1 is MNHEY and CDR2 SVGAGI. The V end lost 4 bases, the J end lost 1 base, and 11 bases lay between the germline ends. The CDR3 is 15 amino acids. In nucleotides, the CDR3 is TGTGCCAGCAGTTTCTCGAGGATTTCTGGAAACACCATATATTTT. This gives the protein CASSFSRISGNTIYF.

V gene TRBV30 combines with J gene TRBJ2-1; D unclear. CDR1 and CDR2 from the germline V gene are GTSNPN and SVGIG (reference sequence). This CDR3 spans 12 amino acids. Between the trimmed V and J ends, which lost 4 bases and 6 bases, there was a span of 10 bases. For the CDR3, the DNA is TGTGCCTGGAATTTACAACTCAATGAGCAGTTCTTC. Amino acids: CAWNLQLNEQFF.

The genes are TRBV7-9 and TRBJ2-3; perhaps TRBD1 as D (6 bases). The CDR3 runs to 15 residues. V shed 4 bases and J shed 4 bases, with 15 bases lying between them. Looked up from germline, CDR1 is SEHNR and CDR2 is FQNEAQ (reference sequence). CDR3 sequence: CASSYGLSGADTQYF. In DNA, the CDR3 is TGTGCCAGCAGCTACGGACTCTCAGGGGCAGATACGCAGTATTTT.

This chain uses TRBV15 with TRBJ2-2; D might be TRBD1 or TRBD2, each matching 6 bases. The CDR3 loop spans 15 amino acids. Germline values: CDR1 LNHNV, CDR2 YYDKDF (reference sequence). V was clipped by 4 bases and J by 7 bases, with 16 bases between them. The CDR3 protein is CATSIPGAMGGELFF. Written as DNA, the CDR3 is TGTGCCACCAGCATCCCGGGGGCGATGGGCGGGGAGCTGTTTTTT.

CDR3 protein: CASSNFGNEQFF. The CDR3 DNA is TGTGCCAGTAGTAACTTCGGGAATGAGCAGTTCTTC. The chain joins TRBV19 to TRBJ2-1; D uncertain. The CDR3 has 12 residues. In germline, CDR1 is LNHDA, CDR2 SQIVND (reference sequence). The V end lost 4 bases, the J end lost 7 bases, and 8 bases lay between the germline ends.

The genes are TRBV7-8 and TRBJ2-5, with 9 nucleotides matching TRBD2. CDR3 length: 18 amino acids. Germline V gene lookup returns CDR1 SGHVS and CDR2 FQNEAQ. The J segment lost 1 base and the V segment lost 7 bases, leaving 16 bases of the junction unmatched. CDR3 DNA: TGTGCCAGCAACCCCCTGGCGGGAGGGGGGAACTTCCAAGAGACCCAGTACTTC. Translating it yields CASNPLAGGGNFQETQYF.

The chain combines TRBV11-2 with TRBJ1-5; 10 positions match TRBD1. V shed 1 base and J 8 bases; nucleotides not matched to a gene: 5. Germline assignment: CDR1 SGHAT and CDR2 FQNNGV. The CDR3 loop spans 15 amino acids. The CDR3 sequence: CASSLGGQGTEPQHF. In DNA, the CDR3 is TGTGCCAGCAGCTTAGGGGGACAGGGGACGGAGCCCCAGCATTTT.

This chain joins TRBV6-5 and TRBJ2-1, with 7 bases matching TRBD2. The germline CDR1 and CDR2 sequences are MNHEY and SVGAGI. J gave up 4 bases and V 4 bases, and 7 bases lay outside the gene matches. CDR3 length: 15 amino acids. CDR3 protein: CASSLREGLYNEQFF. In DNA, the CDR3 is TGTGCCAGCAGTTTGAGGGAGGGCCTTTACAATGAGCAGTTCTTC.

This rearrangement joins TRBV5-1 to TRBJ1-2; no reliable D call. The length of the CDR3 is 13 residues. The V gene lost 0 bases and the J gene lost 2 bases, with 5 bases spanning the gap. Germline CDR1 reads SGHRS; CDR2 reads YFSETQ. As DNA, the CDR3 is TGCGCCAGCAGCTTGGTAGGAAACTATGGCTACACCTTC. Translating gives CASSLVGNYGYTF.